The clone carrying this T cell receptor beta chain was seen a handful of times. What it binds is unknown. Regarding treatment: roughly nine-day PBMC culture with coronavirus spike peptide pools or control peptides (ViraFEST assay). Antigen-specific T cells were expanded with peptide pools by ViraFEST, and TCRs were then sequenced. All positive PCR tests were dated between March and December 2020, predating US Alpha, Beta and Delta variants. Trimming pared 2 bases from V and 6 bases from J, leaving 11 bases between. The CDR3 loop spans 15 amino acids. This entry comes from a study of vaccination and CD4 T cells after COVID-19. Study as a whole: Overlapping spike peptides from SARS-CoV-2, HCoV-NL63, HCoV-OC43 and HCoV-229E served to stimulate the cells.

With the Oncomine TCR Beta short-read assay, DNA from cultured CD4+ T cells was sequenced. TCRdb used MiXCR to reprocess the PCR reads, holding one entry per CDR3 protein. The table records approximately 20,000 distinct CDR3 sequences, 35% to 45% of them present only once. This sequence was found in a human donor who had recovered from COVID-19. The specimen was CD4+ T cells from blood, cultured in vitro, collected before SARS-CoV-2 vaccination. The chain is built from TRBV12-3 or TRBV12-4 and TRBJ1-6, with D possibly TRBD1 on 6 matching bases. In DNA form, the CDR3 reads TGTGCCAGCAGTTTACGGGCGGGGGCTAATTCACCCCTCCACTTT. Its translation is CASSLRAGANSPLHF.